A single T cell receptor beta chain is shown here with its context. Its matching antigen is unknown. The junction and the germline gene differ at one end; a read error may be behind it. The sample is drawn from a study of cytomegalovirus exposure and HLA in healthy donors. The study's findings and limits: By a later analysis, the bulk of CMV-associated TCR beta chains appeared HLA-restricted. Presence/absence results assume similar sequencing depth per donor, which may not hold.

The PCR employed 60 Vbeta primers together with 13 Jbeta primers. Produced via immunoSEQ multiplex PCR; TCRdb's table is partial and in-frame only. The sample consists of 110,000 or so clones, 6.5% to 9.5% of them appearing once. The sample consisted of PBMCs. The clonotype comes from a middle-aged woman in good health and CMV-seropositive.

The chain's CDR3 is CSVADRARGYPF. The CDR3 DNA follows: TGCAGCGTTGCGGACAGGGCAAGGGGCTACCCCTTC. The gene calls are TRBV29-1 and TRBJ1-2; 8 bases are shared with TRBD1. Germline lookup yields CDR1 SQVTM and CDR2 ANQGSEA. This CDR3 is 12 amino acids long.